This TCR beta chain was captured in a study of early T cells in non-severe SARS-CoV-2 infection. Study-level information: RNA in bulk from unsorted whole blood was sequenced, and chains were unpaired. Study-wide points: Reliance on VDJdb matching favored anti-spike CD8 responses; private and CD4 specificities were missed.

The ends were cut back, 2 bases at V and 3 bases at J, with 13 bases in the middle. The CDR3 is 15 amino acids. Individual cDNA molecules each received unique molecular identifiers attached to them. TCRdb passed the 5' RACE reads through MiXCR, listing each CDR3 protein once. The sample yields some 80,000 distinct CDR3 sequences, approximately 14% seen once. This clonotype was counted many times. Antigen unknown. The sequence derives from an adult who was a healthcare worker with PCR-confirmed SARS-CoV-2 infection or an uninfected control (not recorded which). Sequenced input: whole blood. This chain connects TRBV12-3 or TRBV12-4 to TRBJ1-2; unclear D gene. The CDR3 is CASSLYLVGYYGYTF. The CDR3 DNA reads as TGTGCCAGCAGTTTATATCTGGTGGGGTACTATGGCTACACCTTC.